This T cell receptor (beta chain) was identified during a study of T cell responses to AZD1222 COVID-19 vaccine. Measured with immunoSEQ multiplex PCR; TCRdb has only the in-frame clones, and not every one. The sample lists about 180,000 clones, approximately 86% occurring once. The CDR3 has 13 residues. From germline, CDR1 is SGHDN and CDR2 FVKESK. Germline trimming cut 4 bases from V and 4 bases from J; bases unmatched to any gene: 1. This clone has just one count. This TCR derives from an adult who received the AZD1222 COVID-19 vaccine. The specimen was peripheral blood, collected 28 days after the second AZD1222 dose. The gene calls are TRBV14 and TRBJ2-7; TRBD2 matches at 10 bases. Here the CDR3 DNA reads TGTGCCAGCAGCCGGACTAGCGGATACGAGCAGTACTTC. Its translation is CASSRTSGYEQYF.